The clone carrying this TCR beta chain appeared a few times. The antigen remains undetermined. The data belong to a study of identical twins. General study findings and limits: Partly confounded zero-insertion analyses could result from invariant MAIT and iNKT cells.

Trimming removed 6 bases from V and 5 bases from J, with 16 bases in between. The V gene's germline CDR1 is DFQATT and CDR2 SNEGSKA (reference sequence). The CDR3 is made up of 13 amino acids. TCRdb reprocessed the 5' RACE reads with MiXCR, giving one entry per CDR3 protein. The table has 650,000 to 750,000 distinct CDR3 sequences, approximately 22% seen once. The data also belong to a second study, concerning T cells expressing NK-cell markers. Per that paper: HCMV seropositivity characterized most of the eight sequenced donors, and seronegativity one. Four donors' CD3+CD56-NKG2C+ cells were dominated by the same clonotypes.

The sequence was collected from a woman aged 18-35 years in good health. Sequencing input: PBMCs. This chain uses TRBV20-1 with TRBJ1-1; D is possibly TRBD1 (5 bases). The CDR3 here is CSAADSLVTEAFF. The DNA for the CDR3 is TGCAGTGCGGCTGACAGTTTGGTGACTGAAGCTTTCTTT.